The clone carrying this T cell receptor beta chain was observed at least ten times. This CDR3 comprises 18 residues. V was trimmed by 1 base and J by 0 bases, leaving 16 bases between them. Germline V gene lookup returns CDR1 SGDLS and CDR2 YYNGEE. Diagnostic assessment was based on clinical symptoms, serum thyroxine and TRAb, thyroid ultrasound and orbital computed tomography. This entry comes from a study of T cells in Graves' hyperthyroidism and ophthalmopathy. Amplification targeted TCR beta CDR3 regions from RNA transcripts. The primer set for the first-round RT-PCR of the TCR CDR3 was HTBI. TCRdb re-analysed the multiplex PCR reads in MiXCR, keeping a single row per CDR3 protein. This table holds 500,000 to 600,000 distinct CDR3 sequences, 40% to 55% found once.

The sequence was obtained from an adult woman with Graves' disease, either hyperthyroidism or ophthalmopathy (not recorded which). Sequenced sample: peripheral blood or thyroid tissue (not recorded which). The chain uses TRBV9 and TRBJ2-2; D not certain. CDR3 in DNA: TGTGCCAGCAGCGTACTGTTTGGCCCCCCTTCGAACACCGGGGAGCTGTTTTTT. Translating gives CASSVLFGPPSNTGELFF.